These 26 T cell receptor beta chains originate from one sample sequenced in a study of cytomegalovirus exposure and HLA in healthy donors. The PCR contained 60 Vbeta and 13 Jbeta primers. Generated by immunoSEQ multiplex PCR, the TCRdb table keeps only in-frame clones and is missing some. The sample lists 95,000 to 150,000 clones; roughly three fifths were seen once. The sequencing input was PBMCs. Receptors originate from a man in his late teens or twenties in good health and CMV-seronegative.

The chain recombines TRBV10-2 with TRBJ1-1; maybe TRBD1 (5 bases). The CDR3 totals 13 residues. The V gene's germline CDR1 is WSHSY and CDR2 SAAADI. Trimming cost V 3 bases and J 4 bases, with 9 bases left between them. CDR3 sequence: CASSDREGTEAFF. The CDR3 DNA reads TGCGCCAGCAGTGACAGGGAGGGCACTGAAGCTTTCTTT.

In its sample, this clone was seen a few times. The chain carries TRBV19 and TRBJ2-7, with 8 bases aligning to TRBD1. Trimming removed 6 bases from V and 3 bases from J; junction bases left unmatched: 7. The CDR3 has 14 residues. Germline CDR1 is LNHDA and CDR2 is SQIVND (reference sequence). The CDR3 DNA reads TGTGCCAGTAGCGGACGGGACAGGTTCTACGAGCAGTACTTC. Its protein is CASSGRDRFYEQYF.

This clone was counted a single time. This sequence joins TRBV28 and TRBJ1-2; TRBD1 matches at 7 bases. This CDR3 has 12 amino acids. V was clipped by 2 bases and J by 8 bases; unmatched bases: 2. Germline values: CDR1 MDHEN, CDR2 SYDVKM. The CDR3 sequence: CASSLGTEGYTF. The CDR3 DNA follows: TGTGCCAGCAGTTTAGGGACAGAGGGCTACACCTTC.

This clone showed up just a few times. CDR3 sequence reads: CASSQGGDRVTYEQYF. The CDR3 coding sequence is TGCGCCAGCAGCCAAGGAGGGGACAGGGTAACCTACGAGCAGTACTTC. The chain couples TRBV4-1 to TRBJ2-7; 9 positions match TRBD1. The ends lost 1 base at V and 2 bases at J; junction bases unmatched: 6. The CDR3 has 16 amino acids. CDR1 MGHRA and CDR2 YSYEKL come from the germline V gene.

Details on this clone: Other DNA sequences in the same sample also yield this CDR3. V usage is TRBV19 and J usage is TRBJ1-1; D is perhaps TRBD1 (6 bases). Looked up from germline, CDR1 is LNHDA and CDR2 is SQIVND (reference sequence). There are 14 residues in the CDR3. Trimming took off 3 bases at V and 1 base at J, with 9 bases between the two ends. CDR3 sequence: CASSIQGPNTEAFF. In DNA form, the CDR3 reads TGTGCCAGTAGTATTCAGGGGCCGAACACTGAAGCTTTCTTT. Looking up the rest from reference TRBV19 and TRBJ1-1 gives the full variable domain: DGGITQSPKYLFRKEGQNVTLSCEQNLNHDAMYWYRQDPGQGLRLIYYSQIVNDFQKGDIAEGYSVSREKKESFPLTVTSAQKNPTAFYLCASSIQGPNTEAFFGQGTRLTVV.

This clone was detected a few times. V usage is TRBV5-1 and J usage is TRBJ1-1, with D hard to call. Germline loops: CDR1 SGHRS, CDR2 YFSETQ. The CDR3 runs to 14 residues. V was clipped by 1 base and J by 2 bases, with 9 bases between them. The DNA of the CDR3 is TGCGCCAGCAGCTTGAGAGAAGCAAACACTGAAGCTTTCTTT. Translated, it gives CASSLREANTEAFF.

Only one count was recorded for this clone. The chain joins TRBV5-4 to TRBJ1-1; D is unclear. Germline V lookup: CDR1 SGHNT, CDR2 YYREEE (reference sequence). V was shortened by 3 bases and J by 3 bases, with 6 bases between the two germline ends. CDR3 length equals 12 residues. The CDR3 DNA follows: TGTGCCAGCAGCTCGAGATACACTGAAGCTTTCTTT. It encodes CASSSRYTEAFF.

The chain has TRBV30 and TRBJ1-2; D is undetermined. This CDR3 is 13 amino acids long. V lost 0 bases and J 0 bases, leaving 5 bases between the germline ends. Per the germline V gene, CDR1 is GTSNPN and CDR2 is SVGIG (reference sequence). CDR3 DNA sequence: TGTGCCTGGAGTGTACGGGCTAACTATGGCTACACCTTC. Amino acids: CAWSVRANYGYTF. Full variable domain (remainder filled in from reference TRBV30 and TRBJ1-2): SQTIHQWPATLVQPVGSPLSLECTVEGTSNPNLYWYRQAAGRGLQLLFYSVGIGQISSEVPQNLSASRPQDRQFILSSKKLLLSDSGFYLCAWSVRANYGYTFGSGTRLTVV.

This chain uses TRBV7-2 with TRBJ2-7, with D perhaps matching TRBD1 (6 bases). Germline lookup yields CDR1 SGHTA and CDR2 FQGNSA. Trimming shortened V by 1 base and J by 2 bases, and 15 bases separated the two germline ends. The CDR3 runs to 16 residues. The chain's CDR3 is CASSLGFDRSAYEQYF. CDR3 coding DNA: TGTGCCAGCAGCTTAGGGTTCGACAGGTCGGCCTACGAGCAGTACTTC.

This clone was counted between two and nine times. V and J are TRBV5-5 and TRBJ1-2, with D possibly TRBD1 on 5 matching bases. The CDR3 is 17 residues long. Trimming removed 0 bases from V and 0 bases from J, with 15 bases in between. From germline, CDR1 is SGHKS and CDR2 YYEKEE (reference sequence). CDR3 sequence reads: CASSLGQNLYTNYGYTF. For the CDR3, the DNA is TGTGCCAGCAGCTTGGGACAGAATCTTTATACTAACTATGGCTACACCTTC.

This chain joins TRBV9 and TRBJ1-4, with 10 bases fitting TRBD1. The CDR3 covers 14 residues. J was trimmed by 10 bases and V by 4 bases; bases with no gene match: 7. From germline, CDR1 is SGDLS and CDR2 YYNGEE. Here the CDR3 reads CASSPRQGAGKLFF. DNA for the CDR3: TGTGCCAGCAGCCCAAGACAGGGGGCGGGAAAACTGTTTTTT.

The CDR3 spells CSVVTASTEAFF. As DNA, the CDR3 is TGCAGCGTCGTGACAGCTAGCACTGAAGCTTTCTTT. This chain connects TRBV29-1 to TRBJ1-1; perhaps TRBD1 as D (5 bases). There are 12 residues in the CDR3. Trimming took 6 bases from V and 4 from J, leaving 12 bases between them. CDR1 SQVTM and CDR2 ANQGSEA come from the germline V gene.

CDR3 protein: CASSQDYRDRGSEAFF. The CDR3 DNA is TGCGCCAGCAGCCAAGATTACCGGGACAGGGGTTCAGAAGCTTTCTTT. The chain couples TRBV4-3 to TRBJ1-1; 10 bases line up with TRBD1. CDR1 LGHNA and CDR2 YSLEER come from the germline V gene. CDR3 length equals 16 residues. Trimming cost V 0 bases and J 8 bases; bases outside gene matches: 9.

This clone was counted between two and nine times. V gene TRBV28 combines with J gene TRBJ2-7; D is undetermined. Germline assignment: CDR1 MDHEN and CDR2 SYDVKM. This CDR3 is built from 13 residues. Trimming shortened V by 3 bases and J by 2 bases, and 8 bases separated the two germline ends. The CDR3: CASSLWSAYEQYF. The DNA for the CDR3 is TGTGCCAGCAGTTTGTGGTCAGCCTACGAGCAGTACTTC.

This chain's CDR3 is CASSQDPGNSNQPQHF. CDR3 nucleotides: TGCGCCAGCAGCCAAGATCCCGGGAATAGCAATCAGCCCCAGCATTTT. V gene TRBV4-1 combines with J gene TRBJ1-5; D is uncertain. V lost 0 bases, J lost 0 bases, and 9 bases lay in between. The CDR3 extends over 16 amino acids. Germline V gene sequence: CDR1 MGHRA, CDR2 YSYEKL.

The V and J genes are TRBV10-1 and TRBJ2-7; D possibly corresponds to TRBD2 (5 bases). The CDR3 sequence is 13 residues long. The V end lost 0 bases, the J end lost 6 bases, and 9 bases lay between the germline ends. Germline V gene data show CDR1 as WNHNN and CDR2 as SYGVQD (reference sequence). In DNA, the CDR3 is TGCGCCAGCAGTGAGTCGGGAGCTTCCGAGCAGTACTTC. Amino acid sequence: CASSESGASEQYF.

This clone was observed a few times. The chain is built from TRBV28 and TRBJ1-4; 9 bases are a match to TRBD1. Germline loops: CDR1 MDHEN, CDR2 SYDVKM. J lost 8 bases, V lost 5 bases, and 6 bases had no gene match. The CDR3 totals 14 residues. DNA of the CDR3: TGTGCCAGCAGTATCCCCGGGACAGGGGAAAAACTGTTTTTT. It codes for CASSIPGTGEKLFF.

Only a few counts were recorded for this clone. This chain uses TRBV5-1 with TRBJ1-6; possible D gene TRBD1, 6 bases. CDR1 SGHRS and CDR2 YFSETQ come from the germline V gene. The V and J ends lost 4 bases and 7 bases respectively, with 15 bases between them. CDR3 size: 15 residues. The CDR3 reads CASSRRQEPNSPLHF. The CDR3 DNA sequence: TGCGCCAGCAGCAGAAGACAGGAGCCAAATTCACCCCTCCACTTT.

In this sample, this clone turned up a few times. V is TRBV15 and J is TRBJ1-4; TRBD1 matches 8 bases. This CDR3 comprises 19 residues. CDR1 is LNHNV, CDR2 YYDKDF, per germline (reference sequence). V lost 0 bases to trimming and J lost 0 bases; unmatched junction nucleotides: 9. The CDR3 nucleotides read TGTGCCACCAGCAGAGATCGAATCAGGGGGCCCTCAACTAATGAAAAACTGTTTTTT. It translates to CATSRDRIRGPSTNEKLFF.

The V and J genes are TRBV7-2 and TRBJ1-2, with a tentative D call TRBD1 (5 bases). Germline CDR1 and CDR2: SGHTA and FQGNSA. V lost 5 bases, J lost 7 bases, and 17 bases lay in between. The CDR3 totals 14 residues. As DNA, the CDR3 is TGTGCCAGCAGCCCTAGGGTCCTGGGGGGTGGCTACACCTTC. Its translation: CASSPRVLGGGYTF.

This clone was seen a few times. The CDR3 nucleotides are TGTGCCATCCGAGGTGGGACAAGCACAGATACGCAGTATTTT. It translates to CAIRGGTSTDTQYF. The chain couples TRBV10-3 to TRBJ2-3; maybe TRBD1 (6 bases). The V and J ends lost 8 bases and 0 bases respectively, with 12 bases between them. CDR1 and CDR2 (germline): ENHRY, SYGVKD. The CDR3 spans 14 residues.

In this sample, this clone turned up a few times. The chain links TRBV7-2 to TRBJ2-1, with TRBD2 identical over 8 bases. V lost 7 bases and J lost 6; bases outside the gene matches: 5. CDR1 SGHTA and CDR2 FQGNSA come from the germline V gene. This CDR3 has 13 residues. The CDR3 is CASNLLAGNEQFF. The CDR3 coding sequence is TGTGCCAGCAACCTTCTAGCGGGCAATGAGCAGTTCTTC. Filled out from reference TRBV7-2 and TRBJ2-1, the complete variable domain reads GAGVSQSPSNKVTEKGKDVELRCDPISGHTALYWYRQSLGQGLEFLIYFQGNSAPDKSGLPSDRFSAERTGGSVSTLTIQRTQQEDSAVYLCASNLLAGNEQFFGPGTRLTVL.

The rearrangement uses TRBV5-8 and TRBJ2-7, with D perhaps matching TRBD1 (6 bases). Trimming removed 4 bases from V and 4 bases from J, with 9 bases in between. The CDR3 is 12 residues long. The germline gives CDR1 SGHTS, CDR2 YDEGEE. CDR3 in amino acids: CASSGTLYEQYF. In DNA form, the CDR3 reads TGTGCCAGCAGCGGGACACTGTACGAGCAGTACTTC.

This chain uses TRBV5-1 with TRBJ1-1, with 10 bases identical to TRBD1. The germline V gene has CDR1 SGHRS and CDR2 YFSETQ. The CDR3 runs to 16 residues. Trimming took 4 bases from V and 7 from J; bases not matched to a gene: 13. CDR3 sequence: CASSPGTGAPGGEAFF. The CDR3 nucleotides read TGCGCCAGCAGCCCGGGGACAGGGGCCCCGGGGGGTGAAGCTTTCTTT.

In its sample, this clone was seen a few times. V and J are TRBV6-5 and TRBJ2-5; tentative D call: TRBD1 (5 bases). Trimming pared 8 bases from V and 7 bases from J, leaving 20 bases between. Germline lookup yields CDR1 MNHEY and CDR2 SVGAGI. This CDR3 is built from 14 residues. The CDR3 here is CASRAGSLVGTQYF. In DNA, the CDR3 is TGTGCCAGCCGGGCAGGGTCCCTGGTGGGGACCCAGTACTTC.

This clone was seen a single time. The chain recombines TRBV2 with TRBJ2-1, with TRBD2 identical over 8 bases. The junction had 26 bases not matched to a gene; V was cut back by 6 bases and J by 13 bases. Germline V CDR1 and CDR2: SNHLY, FYNNEI. This CDR3 is built from 18 residues. This CDR3 is CASRNQNGVSGAGELQFF. Here the CDR3 DNA reads TGTGCCAGCAGGAACCAAAATGGAGTTAGCGGGGCTGGAGAGCTCCAGTTCTTC.